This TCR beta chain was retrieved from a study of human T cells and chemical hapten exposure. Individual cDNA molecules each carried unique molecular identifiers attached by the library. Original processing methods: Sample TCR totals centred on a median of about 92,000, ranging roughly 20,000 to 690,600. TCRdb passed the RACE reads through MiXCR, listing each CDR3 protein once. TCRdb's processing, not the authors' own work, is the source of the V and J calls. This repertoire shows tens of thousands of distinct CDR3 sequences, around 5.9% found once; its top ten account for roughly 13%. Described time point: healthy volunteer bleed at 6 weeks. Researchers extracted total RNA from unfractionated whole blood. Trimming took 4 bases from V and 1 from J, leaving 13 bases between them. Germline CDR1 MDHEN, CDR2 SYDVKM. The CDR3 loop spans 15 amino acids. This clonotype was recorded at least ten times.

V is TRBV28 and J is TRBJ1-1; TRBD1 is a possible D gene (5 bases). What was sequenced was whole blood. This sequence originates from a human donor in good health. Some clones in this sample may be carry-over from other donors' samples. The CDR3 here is CASSSRGNRNTEAFF. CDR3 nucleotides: TGTGCCAGCAGTTCTCGGGGCAACCGGAACACTGAAGCTTTCTTT.